One and the same sample provided the 20 T cell receptor beta chains below, sequenced in a study of blood T cell repertoires in COVID-19. TCRdb keeps only in-frame clones here, not all; method: immunoSEQ multiplex PCR. The table has approximately 120,000 clones, around 88% seen once. Sequencing was carried out using peripheral blood. These receptors all come from a man aged 80 or over with active or convalescent COVID-19.

CDR3 nucleotides: TGTGCCAGCAGGATGACACAAATGAACACTGAAGCTTTCTTT. This codes for CASRMTQMNTEAFF. The gene calls are TRBV2 and TRBJ1-1, with D unclear. V gave up 6 bases and J gave up 0 bases, with 11 bases separating them. Germline assignment: CDR1 SNHLY and CDR2 FYNNEI. This CDR3 has 14 residues.

The CDR3 nucleotides read TGTGCCAGCAGTGAACACGGGGACACTGAAGCTTTCTTT. Translated, it gives CASSEHGDTEAFF. The V and J genes are TRBV2 and TRBJ1-1; D uncertain. With 2 bases removed from V and 3 bases from J, the gap between germline ends came to 7 bases. The CDR3 runs 13 residues. The germline gives CDR1 SNHLY, CDR2 FYNNEI.

The chain uses TRBV2 and TRBJ2-5, with 7 bases that match TRBD1. The CDR3 totals 15 residues. The V gene end was trimmed by 4 bases and the J gene end by 4 bases; junction bases not matched to a gene: 9. Germline CDR1 SNHLY, CDR2 FYNNEI. This CDR3 reads CASSVARGSGETQYF. The CDR3 nucleotides read TGTGCCAGCAGTGTGGCCAGGGGGTCCGGAGAGACCCAGTACTTC.

The chain uses TRBV18 and TRBJ1-2; the D is unclear. V gave up 6 bases and J gave up 1 base, with 9 bases separating them. CDR3 length: 13 residues. Per germline, CDR1 KGHSH and CDR2 LQKENI. CDR3 loop: CASSEGSNYGYTF. The CDR3 bases are TGTGCCAGCTCGGAAGGGAGTAACTATGGCTACACCTTC.

This rearrangement joins TRBV5-6 to TRBJ2-7, with 9 positions matching TRBD2. V lost 4 bases and J lost 6; bases outside the gene matches: 11. Germline CDR1 and CDR2: SGHDT and YYEEEE. The CDR3 has 15 amino acids. CDR3 residues: CASSRAGLASGEQYF. The CDR3 bases are TGTGCCAGCAGCCGGGCGGGACTAGCAAGTGGCGAGCAGTACTTC.

The genes are TRBV10-3 and TRBJ1-2; 10 nucleotides line up with TRBD1. The CDR3 extends over 14 amino acids. CDR1 ENHRY and CDR2 SYGVKD come from the germline V gene. Trimming took 0 bases from V and 6 from J; bases not matched to a gene: 1. The CDR3 DNA reads TGTGCCATCAGTGAGTCGGGGACAGGGGATGGCTACACCTTC. Protein: CAISESGTGDGYTF.

The J gene is TRBJ1-3, the V gene TRBV7-2; D unresolved. Germline CDR1 and CDR2: SGHTA and FQGNSA. Between the trimmed V and J ends, which lost 1 base and 4 bases, there was a span of 17 bases. The length of the CDR3 is 17 residues. The CDR3 coding sequence is TGTGCCAGCAGCTTAGTCTCCCCGGGGTTGGCAGGAAACACCATATATTTT. Its translation: CASSLVSPGLAGNTIYF.

This chain uses TRBV28 with TRBJ2-3, with 9 bases lining up with TRBD2. This CDR3 comprises 17 residues. J was trimmed by 0 bases and V by 6 bases; bases with no gene match: 10. Germline values: CDR1 MDHEN, CDR2 SYDVKM. DNA for the CDR3: TGTGCCAGCAGGTTGTTAGCGGGGGACCTAAGCACAGATACGCAGTATTTT. It encodes CASRLLAGDLSTDTQYF.

This clone occurred a few times. The chain joins TRBV28 to TRBJ2-5, with D uncertain. The CDR3 has 11 residues. V was pared by 3 bases and J by 5 bases, with 4 bases between. Germline lookup yields CDR1 MDHEN and CDR2 SYDVKM. The CDR3: CASSLSETQYF. The CDR3 DNA is TGTGCCAGCAGTTTGAGCGAGACCCAGTACTTC.

Only one count was recorded for this clone. This rearrangement joins TRBV5-1 to TRBJ2-5, with D possibly matching TRBD2 (6 bases). This CDR3 has 14 residues. Germline CDR1 SGHRS, CDR2 YFSETQ. V was shortened by 3 bases and J by 3 bases, with 12 bases between the two germline ends. The CDR3 sequence is CASSSAGLKETQYF. The CDR3 DNA is TGCGCCAGCAGCTCCGCGGGACTCAAAGAGACCCAGTACTTC.

This clone is labeled medium-sized. V and J are TRBV27 and TRBJ1-4; D not resolved. The germline V gene has CDR1 MNHEY and CDR2 SMNVEV (reference sequence). Trimming stripped 4 bases from V and 6 bases from J, with 18 bases between. This CDR3 comprises 16 residues. The CDR3 region is CASSSGGSGNYEKLFF. In nucleotides, the CDR3 is TGTGCCAGCAGTTCAGGCGGAAGCGGGAACTATGAAAAACTGTTTTTT.

This rearrangement joins TRBV28 to TRBJ2-2, with a possible D match to TRBD1 (5 bases). The CDR3 sequence is 15 residues long. V was cut by 7 bases and J by 7 bases, with 19 bases left in between. The V gene's germline CDR1 is MDHEN and CDR2 SYDVKM. As DNA, the CDR3 is TGTGCCAGCACAGGGCCATCCGAGGTAAGCGGGGAGCTGTTTTTT. Translation gives CASTGPSEVSGELFF.

This clone appeared a single time. This rearrangement joins TRBV28 to TRBJ1-1; D uncertain. Germline CDR1 MDHEN, CDR2 SYDVKM. This CDR3 has 15 amino acids. The germline V and J ends were trimmed by 5 bases and 1 base, with 14 bases remaining between them. The CDR3 spells CASSPPNGWNTEAFF. The CDR3, as DNA: TGTGCCAGCAGTCCCCCAAACGGGTGGAACACTGAAGCTTTCTTT.

The rearrangement uses TRBV7-3 and TRBJ1-1, with unresolved D. Germline CDR1 SGHTA, CDR2 FQGTGA. Deletions cut 2 bases from V and 1 base from J, with 5 bases between. This CDR3 contains 13 residues. DNA for the CDR3: TGTGCCAGCAGCTTATTGAGGAACACTGAAGCTTTCTTT. It codes for CASSLLRNTEAFF.

The rearrangement links TRBV4-3 to TRBJ1-3; D call uncertain. Germline CDR1 is LGHNA and CDR2 is YSLEER. V lost 0 bases and J 0 bases, leaving 12 bases between the germline ends. The CDR3 runs 17 residues. CDR3 sequence: CASSQELLMSSGNTIYF. CDR3 nucleotides: TGCGCCAGCAGCCAAGAATTGCTCATGAGCTCTGGAAACACCATATATTTT.

This sequence joins TRBV5-4 and TRBJ2-7; D remains unclear. V was pared by 1 base and J by 1 base, with 3 bases between. CDR1 and CDR2 (germline): SGHNT, YYREEE (reference sequence). This CDR3 region has 12 residues. CDR3 region: CASSLLSYEQYF. The CDR3 nucleotides are TGTGCCAGCAGCTTGTTATCCTACGAGCAGTACTTC.

This chain connects TRBV24-1 to TRBJ2-6; 8 bases line up with TRBD2. Germline assignment: CDR1 KGHDR and CDR2 SFDVKD. V was clipped by 5 bases and J by 0 bases; unmatched bases: 8. This CDR3 is built from 18 residues. The CDR3 coding sequence is TGTGCCACCAGTGGTTATAGCGGGGCTAGCTCTGGGGCCAACGTCCTGACTTTC. This sequence encodes CATSGYSGASSGANVLTF.

This chain joins TRBV5-4 and TRBJ2-1; no clear D gene. CDR3 size: 15 residues. Germline CDR1 and CDR2: SGHNT and YYREEE (reference sequence). With 4 bases removed from V and 0 bases from J, the gap between germline ends came to 11 bases. CDR3 residues: CASSTTSSSYNEQFF. CDR3 sequence (DNA): TGTGCCAGCAGCACCACTTCGAGCTCCTACAATGAGCAGTTCTTC.

The chain joins TRBV4-3 to TRBJ1-6; D possibly corresponds to TRBD1 (6 bases). V lost 0 bases to trimming and J lost 6 bases, with 12 bases between them. CDR1 is LGHNA and CDR2 is YSLEER in the germline V gene. The CDR3 runs to 16 residues. The CDR3 loop is CASSQDSRQVNSPLHF. As DNA, the CDR3 is TGCGCCAGCAGCCAAGATTCCCGACAGGTTAATTCACCCCTCCACTTT.

The chain has TRBV5-1 and TRBJ2-3; 10 bases are shared with TRBD2. CDR1 and CDR2 (germline): SGHRS, YFSETQ. The V and J ends lost 0 bases and 4 bases, in that order; junction bases with no gene match: 5. CDR3 length: 16 residues. Here the CDR3 DNA reads TGCGCCAGCAGCTTGGTCCCTAGCGGGGGCCCAGATACGCAGTATTTT. It yields the protein CASSLVPSGGPDTQYF.